Below, 18 T cell receptor beta chains from the same sample are listed, as sequenced in a study of T cell repertoires in cytomegalovirus infection. For these TCRs, the target antigens are not known. TCRdb passed the reads through MiXCR, listing each CDR3 protein once. The sample records 900,000 to 950,000 distinct CDR3 sequences, approximately 33% being singletons. The sample in question was cultured CD8+ T cells from PBMCs, obtained from culture after CMV antigen stimulation. The origin of the receptors is a human donor in good health (CMV status not recorded). Some clones in this sample may be carry-over from other donors' samples.

This clonotype was seen more than once but under ten times. The genes are TRBV19 and TRBJ2-3, with a tentative D call TRBD1 (6 bases). The germline CDR1 and CDR2 sequences are LNHDA and SQIVND (reference sequence). CDR3 size: 12 residues. Trimming cost V 5 bases and J 14 bases, with 17 bases left between them. The CDR3 spells CASSPLPGHPYF. The DNA for the CDR3 is TGTGCCAGTAGTCCATTACCGGGACACCCGTATTTT. Complete variable domain (other parts from reference TRBV19 and TRBJ2-3): DGGITQSPKYLFRKEGQNVTLSCEQNLNHDAMYWYRQDPGQGLRLIYYSQIVNDFQKGDIAEGYSVSREKKESFPLTVTSAQKNPTAFYLCASSPLPGHPYFGPGTRLTVL.

This chain connects TRBV10-3 to TRBJ2-6; 11 bases align to TRBD1. The CDR3 consists of 19 residues. Germline V gives CDR1 ENHRY, CDR2 SYGVKD. Trimming removed 1 base from V and 0 bases from J; junction bases left unmatched: 5. The CDR3 here is CAISEFAGQGASGANVLTF. The CDR3 DNA reads TGTGCCATCAGTGAGTTCGCCGGACAGGGGGCCTCTGGGGCCAACGTCCTGACTTTC.

This clonotype was observed a handful of times. The chain has TRBV19 and TRBJ2-7; 12 bases match TRBD1. Germline lookup yields CDR1 LNHDA and CDR2 SQIVND (reference sequence). The CDR3 has 17 amino acids. Trimming took 5 bases from V and 0 from J; bases not matched to a gene: 8. CDR3 residues: CASSPGTGGVLSYEQYF. CDR3 DNA sequence: TGTGCCAGTAGTCCCGGGACAGGGGGCGTCCTCTCCTACGAGCAGTACTTC. Full variable domain (rest looked up from reference TRBV19 and TRBJ2-7): DGGITQSPKYLFRKEGQNVTLSCEQNLNHDAMYWYRQDPGQGLRLIYYSQIVNDFQKGDIAEGYSVSREKKESFPLTVTSAQKNPTAFYLCASSPGTGGVLSYEQYFGPGTRLTVT.

The CDR3 bases are TGTGCCACCAGCATAACTAGCGGGGGCCTCCGGGATGAGCAGTTCTTC. Translation: CATSITSGGLRDEQFF. The chain employs TRBV15 and TRBJ2-1, with TRBD2 identical over 11 bases. CDR1 and CDR2 (germline): LNHNV, YYDKDF (reference sequence). The CDR3 covers 16 residues. V shed 4 bases and J 8 bases; nucleotides not matched to a gene: 10.

This clonotype has ten or more counts. The chain joins TRBV7-6 to TRBJ2-1; D is possibly TRBD2 (6 bases). Trimming shortened V by 5 bases and J by 7 bases, and 12 bases separated the two germline ends. CDR1 SGHVS and CDR2 FNYEAQ come from the germline V gene. The CDR3 has 13 residues. The CDR3 sequence: CASSPEGTNEQFF. The CDR3 nucleotides read TGTGCCAGCAGCCCCGAGGGGACTAATGAGCAGTTCTTC. Together with reference TRBV7-6 and TRBJ2-1, the CDR3 gives the full variable domain: GAGVSQSPRYKVTKRGQDVALRCDPISGHVSLYWYRQALGQGPEFLTYFNYEAQQDKSGLPNDRFSAERPEGSISTLTIQRTEQRDSAMYRCASSPEGTNEQFFGPGTRLTVL.

The rearrangement joins TRBV6-2 or TRBV6-3 to TRBJ2-3; 8 bases align to TRBD1. From germline, CDR1 is MNHEY and CDR2 SVGEGT. CDR3 length equals 15 residues. V lost 2 bases, J lost 4 bases, and 5 bases stayed unmatched. CDR3 nucleotides: TGTGCCAGCAGTTACGACAGGGGAGCGGCAGATACGCAGTATTTT. This encodes CASSYDRGAADTQYF.

The chain combines TRBV9 with TRBJ2-1; TRBD2 is a possible D gene (7 bases). Trimming removed 6 bases from V and 5 bases from J, with 21 bases in between. The CDR3 has 16 residues. The germline CDR1 and CDR2 sequences are SGDLS and YYNGEE. CDR3 sequence reads: CASTPGLGGANNEQFF. In DNA, the CDR3 is TGTGCCAGCACCCCGGGTTTGGGGGGGGCTAACAATGAGCAGTTCTTC.

Comments on this clonotype: One junction end does not reproduce the germline sequence, and a read error may be involved. V usage is TRBV7-9 and J usage is TRBJ2-2; D is unclear. Looked up from germline, CDR1 is SEHNR and CDR2 is FQNEAQ (reference sequence). The CDR3 runs to 15 residues. DNA for the CDR3: TGTGCCAACAGCTTAGATGGGTTCTCGACCGGGGAGCTGTTTTTT. This sequence encodes CANSLDGFSTGELFF.

V and J are TRBV15 and TRBJ2-2; D is unclear. Germline V CDR1 and CDR2: LNHNV, YYDKDF (reference sequence). V lost 1 base, J lost 7 bases, and 4 bases lay in between. The CDR3 runs 12 residues. The CDR3 DNA reads TGTGCCACCAGCAGAGTTTACGGGGAGCTGTTTTTT. This translates into CATSRVYGELFF.

This clonotype was recorded a few times. V and J are TRBV7-9 and TRBJ1-1, with 7 bases fitting TRBD1. Germline V lookup: CDR1 SEHNR, CDR2 FQNEAQ (reference sequence). This CDR3 has 16 residues. The V segment lost 4 bases and the J segment 0 bases; nucleotides outside the gene matches: 8. This CDR3 reads CASSSPGQRMNTEAFF. The CDR3 DNA reads TGTGCCAGCAGCTCCCCGGGACAGCGCATGAACACTGAAGCTTTCTTT.

This chain uses TRBV20-1 with TRBJ1-2; TRBD1 might be the D (5 bases). V was clipped by 3 bases and J by 8 bases, with 10 bases between them. The CDR3 has 11 residues. Germline V lookup: CDR1 DFQATT, CDR2 SNEGSKA (reference sequence). For the CDR3, the DNA is TGCAGTGCTAGGGGGGGAAGCGGCTACACCTTC. This encodes CSARGGSGYTF.

This clonotype appeared a few times. V gene TRBV27 combines with J gene TRBJ2-7; D possibly matches TRBD1 or TRBD2 (5 bases each). The germline gives CDR1 MNHEY, CDR2 SMNVEV (reference sequence). The V end was cut by 5 bases, the J end by 0 bases, with 20 bases between. The CDR3 sequence is 17 residues long. CDR3 nucleotides: TGTGCCAGCAGTCCAGAGGTTGTCGGGGCACCCTCCTACGAGCAGTACTTC. It yields the protein CASSPEVVGAPSYEQYF.

This clonotype has a handful of counts. J is TRBJ2-3 and V is TRBV11-2; 8 bases agree with TRBD2. CDR1 and CDR2 (germline): SGHAT, FQNNGV. The CDR3 has 16 residues. V lost 2 bases, J lost 3 bases, and 7 bases stayed unmatched. CDR3 nucleotides: TGTGCCAGCAGCTTAACCGGCCAGCGGGGGACAGATACGCAGTATTTT. Its protein product is CASSLTGQRGTDTQYF.

The V and J genes are TRBV4-1 and TRBJ1-4; 9 nucleotides align to TRBD1. The V gene end was trimmed by 4 bases and the J gene end by 10 bases; junction bases not matched to a gene: 10. From germline, CDR1 is MGHRA and CDR2 YSYEKL. This CDR3 region has 15 residues. The CDR3 here is CASSPATGGTGKLFF. The CDR3 DNA sequence: TGCGCCAGCAGCCCGGCGACAGGGGGAACTGGAAAACTGTTTTTT.

This clonotype is a singleton in its sample. This sequence joins TRBV9 and TRBJ2-7, with TRBD1 matching over 8 bases. CDR3 length: 18 amino acids. CDR1 and CDR2 from the germline V gene are SGDLS and YYNGEE. J lost 0 bases, V lost 3 bases, and 14 bases had no gene match. The CDR3 DNA reads as TGTGCCAGCAGCGCCAGCCCCGGGACAGGATCCGCCTCCTACGAGCAGTACTTC. It specifies CASSASPGTGSASYEQYF.

This sequence joins TRBV14 and TRBJ2-5; 9 bases line up with TRBD1. CDR1 is SGHDN and CDR2 is FVKESK in the germline V gene. V shed 0 bases and J 3 bases; nucleotides not matched to a gene: 2. The CDR3 is 15 amino acids. The CDR3 sequence is CASSQERDREETQYF. CDR3 sequence (DNA): TGTGCCAGCAGCCAAGAAAGGGACAGGGAAGAGACCCAGTACTTC.

The CDR3 region is CASTAGGAEQFF. For the CDR3, the DNA is TGTGCCAGCACTGCGGGGGGGGCTGAGCAGTTCTTC. This chain uses TRBV12-3 or TRBV12-4 with TRBJ2-1, with TRBD2 matching 9 bases. The CDR3 loop spans 12 amino acids. The V and J ends lost 7 bases and 9 bases, in that order; junction bases with no gene match: 4.

The chain joins TRBV4-1 to TRBJ2-7, with D perhaps TRBD2 (5 bases). The germline V gene has CDR1 MGHRA and CDR2 YSYEKL. Trimming cost V 0 bases and J 2 bases, with 5 bases left between them. The CDR3 length is 13 residues. The CDR3, as DNA: TGCGCCAGCAGCCAAGACGGGACCTACGAGCAGTACGTC. Amino acids: CASSQDGTYEQYV.